Below, one T cell receptor (beta chain) is given with its context. Its antigen target is currently unknown. Base qualities are missing; no much larger clone stands one base away. Collaborating institutions collected whole blood in K2EDTA tubes following their own protocols. For TCRbeta analysis, collaborator samples were shipped as frozen whole blood, as isolated PBMCs, or as DNA extracted from either sample type. Trimming costs V 1 base and J 5 bases, and their ends lie 8 bases apart. The CDR3 spans 13 residues, from the cysteine through the phenylalanine. The entry retains the CDR3 DNA only, 39 bases that are in frame from base 1. TCRbeta CDR3 regions were amplified from genomic DNA by means of the immunoSEQ Assay, a bias-controlled multiplex PCR. The original methods were these. Within the assay, amplification of reference gene primers was used to estimate how many nucleated cells each sample contained. To quantify the absolute abundance of each unique TCRbeta CDR3 rearrangement, sequence reads were collapsed and filtered. For each sample, productive Simpson clonality was calculated by taking the square root of Simpson's diversity index across productive rearrangements. TCRdb mirrors the immuneACCESS table, restricted to in-frame sequences. Some clones are absent from its copies; in checked studies, under half trace to an unresolved V gene, and the reason for the others is unknown. The V and J calls and clone size are taken from that table; D and trimming were inferred from the DNA. This sample holds some 200,000 clones; around 84% were observed only once. The ten largest account for about 13% of the sample.

The data are from a study of blood T cell repertoires in COVID-19 (dated by TCRdb to 2018 to 2020). Concerning the study at large: Samples from collaborators originated in the United States, Italy and Spain and spanned both the acute and convalescent phases of COVID-19. The material from the prospective study consisted of cDNA or gDNA derived from T cells, B-cell-depleted T cells, or PBMCs. The dataset comprised deeply sampled blood TCRbeta repertoires from subjects exposed to, actively infected with, or recovered from COVID-19. The repertoires were released in a freely available public database meant as a resource for research on the immune response to SARS-CoV-2. Samples came from the ongoing ImmuneRACE study (first 160 participants) plus 1,254 subjects from 6 global collaborators. The sample metadata nearly always contained a de-identified subject ID, COVID-19 status, age in years and sex. Where HLA class I and class II types were available, the types were taken from metadata supplied by the sample provider, not from assay-based typing.

Overall study results and their limits: How much clinical and demographic metadata was included differed by source and by participant, and the metadata was provided uncurated.

The sequencing sample was made of peripheral blood. The receptor chain draws on TRBV12-3 or TRBV12-4 and TRBJ2-5, with the identity of the D gene unclear. This receptor was identified in a human donor in a cohort sampled during active COVID-19. The DNA sequence is as follows: TGTGCCAGCAGTTTAGTAGCTAGGGAGACCCAGTACTTC. Its product reads: CASSLVARETQYF.